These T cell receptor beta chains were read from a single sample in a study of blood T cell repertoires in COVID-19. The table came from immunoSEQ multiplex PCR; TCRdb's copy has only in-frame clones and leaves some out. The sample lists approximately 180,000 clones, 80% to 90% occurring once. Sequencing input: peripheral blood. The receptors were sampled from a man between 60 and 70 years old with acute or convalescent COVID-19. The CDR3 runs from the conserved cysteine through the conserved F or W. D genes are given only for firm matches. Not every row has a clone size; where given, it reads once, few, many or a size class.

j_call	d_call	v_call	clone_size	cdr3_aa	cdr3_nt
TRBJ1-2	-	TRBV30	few	CAWRRTADRGYTF	TGTGCCTGGAGGAGGACAGCCGATCGGGGCTACACCTTC
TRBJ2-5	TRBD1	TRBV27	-	CASSDRDRELETQYF	TGTGCCAGCAGTGACCGGGACAGGGAGTTGGAGACCCAGTACTTC
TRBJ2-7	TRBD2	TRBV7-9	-	CASSKGSSGRVYEQYF	TGTGCCAGCAGCAAAGGTTCTAGCGGGAGGGTTTACGAGCAGTACTTC
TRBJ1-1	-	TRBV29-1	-	CSVVKTVMNTEAFF	TGCAGCGTCGTGAAAACAGTAATGAACACTGAAGCTTTCTTT
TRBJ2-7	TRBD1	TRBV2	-	CASKTTGGSYEQYF	TGTGCCAGCAAAACCACAGGGGGATCCTACGAGCAGTACTTC
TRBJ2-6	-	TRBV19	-	CASSITGLSSGANVLTF	TGTGCCAGTAGTATAACGGGACTCAGCTCTGGGGCCAACGTCCTGACTTTC
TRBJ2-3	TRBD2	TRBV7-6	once	CASSPMGGVITDTQYF	TGTGCCAGCAGCCCGATGGGAGGGGTGATAACAGATACGCAGTATTTT
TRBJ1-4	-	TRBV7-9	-	CASSLGSGDEKLFF	TGTGCCAGCAGCTTAGGGTCGGGGGATGAAAAACTGTTTTTT
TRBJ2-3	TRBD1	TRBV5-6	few	CASSLRTGGTDTQYF	TGTGCCAGCAGCTTGAGGACAGGGGGGACAGATACGCAGTATTTT
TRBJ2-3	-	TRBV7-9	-	CASSRIGTSPRRGTDTQYF	TGTGCCAGCAGCCGAATCGGGACAAGTCCGCGCAGGGGCACAGATACGCAGTATTTT
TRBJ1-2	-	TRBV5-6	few	CASSPRVFYGYTF	TGTGCCAGCAGCCCGCGGGTCTTCTATGGCTACACCTTC
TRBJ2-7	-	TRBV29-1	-	CSVARGRPYEQYF	TGCAGCGTTGCCCGGGGAAGGCCCTACGAGCAGTACTTC
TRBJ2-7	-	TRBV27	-	CASSFGGPPYEQYF	TGTGCCAGCAGTTTCGGGGGGCCGCCCTACGAGCAGTACTTC
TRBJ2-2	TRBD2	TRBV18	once	CASSYTPPGGTGELFF	TGTGCCAGCTCATATACTCCCCCGGGGGGCACCGGGGAGCTGTTTTTT
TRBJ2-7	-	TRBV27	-	CASSLSRGSLSYEQYF	TGTGCCAGCAGTTTATCTAGGGGGAGTCTCTCCTACGAGCAGTACTTC
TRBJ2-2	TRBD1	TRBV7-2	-	CASSSGTGAFGELFF	TGTGCCAGCAGCTCCGGGACAGGGGCTTTCGGGGAGCTGTTTTTT
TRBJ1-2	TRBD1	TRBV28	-	CASSRQGTGYTF	TGTGCCAGCAGTCGACAGGGCACTGGCTACACCTTC
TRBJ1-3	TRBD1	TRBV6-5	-	CASSSGQGRNTIYF	TGTGCCAGCAGTTCAGGACAGGGGAGAAACACCATATATTTT
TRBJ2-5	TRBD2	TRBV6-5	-	CASSYSISSGGETQYF	TGTGCCAGCAGTTACTCGATATCGTCGGGAGGGGAGACCCAGTACTTC
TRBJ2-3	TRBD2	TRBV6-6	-	CASSRGLAGAPDTQYF	TGTGCCAGCAGCCGGGGACTAGCGGGAGCCCCAGATACGCAGTATTTT
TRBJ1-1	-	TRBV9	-	CASSVDLTDTEAFF	TGTGCCAGCAGCGTAGATTTAACGGACACTGAAGCTTTCTTT
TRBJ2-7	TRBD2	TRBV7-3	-	CASSLWAGGTPQYF	TGTGCCAGCAGCTTATGGGCGGGAGGGACCCCCCAGTACTTC
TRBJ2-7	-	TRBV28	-	CASSLLGYEQYF	TGTGCCAGCAGTTTACTCGGCTACGAGCAGTACTTC
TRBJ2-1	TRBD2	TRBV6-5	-	CASSITGGSNNEQFF	TGTGCCAGCAGTATTACTGGCGGGAGTAACAATGAGCAGTTCTTC
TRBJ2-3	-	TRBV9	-	CASSPRSGDTQYF	TGTGCCAGCAGCCCCAGATCTGGAGATACGCAGTATTTT
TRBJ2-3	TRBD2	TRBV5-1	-	CASTPSGGRTDTQYF	TGCGCCAGCACCCCCTCGGGGGGGCGGACAGATACGCAGTATTTT
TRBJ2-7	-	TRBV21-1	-	CASSKGGQMDEQYF	TGTGCCAGCAGCAAAGGGGGACAGATGGACGAGCAGTACTTC
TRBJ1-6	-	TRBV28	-	CASSTTRSSYNSPLHF	TGTGCCAGCAGCACCACAAGAAGCTCCTATAATTCACCCCTCCACTTT
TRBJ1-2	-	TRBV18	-	CASSPPTALDGYTF	TGTGCCAGCTCACCACCGACTGCGCTCGATGGCTACACCTTC
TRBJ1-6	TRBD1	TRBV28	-	CASSSTGGYSPLHF	TGTGCCAGCAGTTCCACAGGGGGCTATTCACCCCTCCACTTT
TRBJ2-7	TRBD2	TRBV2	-	CASKAGGREQYF	TGTGCCAGCAAAGCGGGAGGACGCGAGCAGTACTTC
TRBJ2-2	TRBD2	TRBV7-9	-	CASTLGGAGGTGELFF	TGTGCCAGCACCTTGGGGGGAGCGGGAGGAACCGGGGAGCTGTTTTTT
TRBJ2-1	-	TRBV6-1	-	CASSEGLEYNEQFF	TGTGCCAGCAGTGAGGGACTCGAATACAATGAGCAGTTCTTC
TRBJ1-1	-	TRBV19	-	CASSIPGLGNTEAFF	TGTGCCAGTAGTATCCCGGGGTTAGGGAACACTGAAGCTTTCTTT
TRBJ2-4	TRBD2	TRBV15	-	CATRGGISNIQYF	TGTGCCACCCGGGGGGGAATTTCAAACATTCAGTACTTC
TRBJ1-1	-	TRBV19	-	CASSMRNTEAFF	TGTGCCAGTAGTATGCGGAACACTGAAGCTTTCTTT
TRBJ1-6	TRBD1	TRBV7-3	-	CASSSGQGMSPLHF	TGTGCCAGCAGCTCGGGACAGGGGATGTCACCCCTCCACTTT
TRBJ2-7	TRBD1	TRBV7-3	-	CASSGGTGPYEQYF	TGTGCCAGCAGCGGCGGGACAGGGCCCTACGAGCAGTACTTC
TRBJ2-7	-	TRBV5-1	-	CARGGMYEQYF	TGCGCCCGGGGTGGAATGTACGAGCAGTACTTC
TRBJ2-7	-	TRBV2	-	CASSEGRQRIYEQYF	TGTGCCAGCAGTGAGGGTAGGCAGAGGATCTACGAGCAGTACTTC
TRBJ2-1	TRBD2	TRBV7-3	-	CASSLKPRTSLTTSSYNEQFF	TGTGCCAGCAGCTTAAAACCACGGACTAGCCTCACCACGAGCTCCTACAATGAGCAGTTCTTC
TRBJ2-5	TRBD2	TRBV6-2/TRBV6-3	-	CASSSTTGRVETQYF	TGTGCCAGCAGTTCGACCACCGGGAGGGTAGAGACCCAGTACTTC
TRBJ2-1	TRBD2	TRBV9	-	CASSPRDPGSSGRRSYNEQFF	TGTGCCAGCAGCCCGCGGGATCCGGGTAGTAGCGGGAGGAGATCCTACAATGAGCAGTTCTTC
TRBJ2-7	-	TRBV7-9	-	CASSLSGAGAPLDEQYF	TGTGCCAGCAGCTTATCGGGGGCGGGAGCCCCCCTAGACGAGCAGTACTTC
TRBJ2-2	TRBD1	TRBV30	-	CARSTGQGGTGELFF	TGTGCCAGGAGCACTGGACAGGGAGGCACCGGGGAGCTGTTTTTT
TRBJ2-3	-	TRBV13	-	CASSFTGPTDTQYF	TGTGCCAGCAGCTTTACAGGGCCCACAGATACGCAGTATTTT
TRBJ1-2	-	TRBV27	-	CASSPPSREDGYTF	TGTGCCAGCAGTCCTCCGAGCCGCGAGGATGGCTACACCTTC
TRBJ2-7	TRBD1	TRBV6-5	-	CASSYPGQGTNEQYF	TGTGCCAGCAGTTATCCCGGACAGGGGACCAACGAGCAGTACTTC
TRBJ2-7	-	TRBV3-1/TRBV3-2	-	CASSQGWGGAKEQYF	TGTGCCAGCAGCCAGGGGTGGGGCGGGGCCAAGGAGCAGTACTTC
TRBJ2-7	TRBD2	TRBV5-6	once	CASSSRRLAGGPGQYF	TGTGCCAGCAGCTCGCGGAGACTAGCGGGAGGGCCAGGGCAGTACTTC
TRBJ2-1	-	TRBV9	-	CASSVYGSEQFF	TGTGCCAGCAGCGTATACGGGAGTGAGCAGTTCTTC
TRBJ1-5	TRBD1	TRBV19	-	CASKNRGNQPQHF	TGTGCCAGTAAAAACAGGGGTAATCAGCCCCAGCATTTT
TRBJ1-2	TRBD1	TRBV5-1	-	CASSEGQGASSYTF	TGCGCCAGCAGCGAAGGACAGGGGGCTTCAAGCTACACCTTC
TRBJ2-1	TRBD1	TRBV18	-	CASSPRGQGASYNEQFF	TGTGCCAGCTCACCAAGGGGACAGGGGGCATCCTACAATGAGCAGTTCTTC